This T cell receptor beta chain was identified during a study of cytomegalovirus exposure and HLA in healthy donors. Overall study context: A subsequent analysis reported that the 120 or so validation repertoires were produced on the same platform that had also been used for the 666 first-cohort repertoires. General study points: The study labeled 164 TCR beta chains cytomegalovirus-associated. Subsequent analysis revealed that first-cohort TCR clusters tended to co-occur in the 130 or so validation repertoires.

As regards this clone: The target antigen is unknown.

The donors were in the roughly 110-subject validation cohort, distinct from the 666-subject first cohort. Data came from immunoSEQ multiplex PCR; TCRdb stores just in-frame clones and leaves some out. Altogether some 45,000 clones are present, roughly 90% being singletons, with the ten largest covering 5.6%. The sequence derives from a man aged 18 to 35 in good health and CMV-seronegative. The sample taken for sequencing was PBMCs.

The DNA for the CDR3 is TGTGCCAGCAGCTTAGGACAGACGAACACTGAAGCTTTCTTT. Residues: CASSLGQTNTEAFF. The genes are TRBV6-1 and TRBJ1-1, with a possible D match to TRBD1 (6 bases). Trimming removed 6 bases at V and 1 base at J, with 12 bases between. This CDR3 has 14 amino acids. Germline assignment: CDR1 MNHNS and CDR2 SASEGT.